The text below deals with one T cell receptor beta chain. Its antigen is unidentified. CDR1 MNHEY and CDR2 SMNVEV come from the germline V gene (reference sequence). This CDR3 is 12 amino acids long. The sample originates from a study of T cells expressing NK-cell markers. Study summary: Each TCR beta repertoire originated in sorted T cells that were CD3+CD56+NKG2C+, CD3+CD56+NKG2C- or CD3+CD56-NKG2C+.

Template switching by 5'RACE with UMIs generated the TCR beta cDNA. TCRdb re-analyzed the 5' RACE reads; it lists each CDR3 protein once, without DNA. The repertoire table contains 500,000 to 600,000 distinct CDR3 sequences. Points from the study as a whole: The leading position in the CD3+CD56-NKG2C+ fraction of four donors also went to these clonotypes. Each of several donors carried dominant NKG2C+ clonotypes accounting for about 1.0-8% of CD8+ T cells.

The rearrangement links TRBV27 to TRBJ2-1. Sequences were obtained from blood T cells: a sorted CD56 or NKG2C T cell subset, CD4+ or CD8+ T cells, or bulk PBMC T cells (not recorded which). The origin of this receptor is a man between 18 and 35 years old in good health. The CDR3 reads CASSLFGNEQFF.